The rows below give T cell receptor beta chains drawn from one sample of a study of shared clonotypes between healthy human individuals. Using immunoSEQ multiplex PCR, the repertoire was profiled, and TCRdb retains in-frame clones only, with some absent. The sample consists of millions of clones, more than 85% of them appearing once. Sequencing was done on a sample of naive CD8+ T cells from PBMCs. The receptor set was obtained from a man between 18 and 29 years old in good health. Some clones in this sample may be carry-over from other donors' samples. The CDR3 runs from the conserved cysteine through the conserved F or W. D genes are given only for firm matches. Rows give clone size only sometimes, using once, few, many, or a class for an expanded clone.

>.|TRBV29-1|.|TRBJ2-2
TGCAGCGTGGCGGGTGACCCGGACACCGGGGAGCTGTTTTTT
CSVAGDPDTGELFF
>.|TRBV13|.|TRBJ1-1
TGTGCCAGCAGCTTAGGCCGGTCGAACACTGAAGCTTTCTTT
CASSLGRSNTEAFF
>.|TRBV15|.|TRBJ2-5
TGTGCCACCAGCAGAGGTGGCGGATTCCAAGAGACCCAGTACTTC
CATSRGGGFQETQYF
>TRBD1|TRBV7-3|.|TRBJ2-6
TGTGCCAGCAGAAATGGACAGGGTCAGTCTGGGGCCAACGTCCTGACTTTC
CASRNGQGQSGANVLTF
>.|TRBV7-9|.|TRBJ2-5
TGTGCCAGCAGCTTAGTCTTCGGGCAGGCGGAGACCCAGTACTTC
CASSLVFGQAETQYF
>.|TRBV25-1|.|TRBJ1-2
TGTGCCAGCAATTCCGGACAGCGCTACACCTTC
CASNSGQRYTF
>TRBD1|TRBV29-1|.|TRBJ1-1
TGCAGCGCTACCCTGACAGGGGGCCTTGAAGCTTTCTTT
CSATLTGGLEAFF
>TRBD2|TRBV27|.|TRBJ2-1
TGTGCCAGCAGTACGCGGACTAGCGGACTTTTCAATGAGCAGTTCTTC
CASSTRTSGLFNEQFF
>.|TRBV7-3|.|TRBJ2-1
TGTGCCAGCAGCCTCCTAAGTAGGCCATCCTACAATGAGCAGTTCTTC
CASSLLSRPSYNEQFF
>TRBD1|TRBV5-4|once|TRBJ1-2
TGTGCCAGCAGCGCGGGACAGGGAGGTTTCTATGGCTACACCTTC
CASSAGQGGFYGYTF
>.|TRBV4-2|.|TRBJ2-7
TGTGCCAGCAGCCCCGCCGTGGCCTACGAGCAGTACTTC
CASSPAVAYEQYF
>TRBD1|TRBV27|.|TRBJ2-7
TGTGCCAGCAGTCCAATCGGACAGGGGAGTCCAATCGAGCAGTACTTC
CASSPIGQGSPIEQYF
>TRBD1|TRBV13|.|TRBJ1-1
TGTGCCAGCAGGCCAGGGACAGGGAACACTGAAGCTTTCTTT
CASRPGTGNTEAFF
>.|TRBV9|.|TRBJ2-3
TGTGCCAGCAGCGTTGACGCCTTGGGGAGGGGCGCTGGGGGCCAGTATTTT
CASSVDALGRGAGGQYF
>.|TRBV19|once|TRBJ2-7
TGTGCCAGTAGTATTGGCCCGACCCCTTGGGAGCAGTACTTC
CASSIGPTPWEQYF
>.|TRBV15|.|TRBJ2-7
TGTGCCACCAGCAGCGTTATTACAGGGTTGAGGGAGCAGTACTTC
CATSSVITGLREQYF
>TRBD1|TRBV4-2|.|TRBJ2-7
TGTGCCAGCAGCCAAGCGGACAGGGGGTGGGAGCAGTACTTC
CASSQADRGWEQYF
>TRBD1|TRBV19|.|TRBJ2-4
TGTGCCAGTAGTCCTCGGACAGGGAAAAACATTCAGTACTTC
CASSPRTGKNIQYF
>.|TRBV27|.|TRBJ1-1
TGTGCCAGCAGGTGGGGCCCTGAAGCTTTCTTT
CASRWGPEAFF
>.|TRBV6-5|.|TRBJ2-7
TGTGCCAGCAGTTACGGACTCTACTACGAGCAGTACTTC
CASSYGLYYEQYF
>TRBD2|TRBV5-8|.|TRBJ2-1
TGTGCCAGCAGGCCTCGACTAGCGGGAGGATTAAACAATGAGCAGTTCTTC
CASRPRLAGGLNNEQFF
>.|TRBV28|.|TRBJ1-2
TGTGCCACCTCTCAGCGCGGCAGAAGTTATGGCTACACCTTC
CATSQRGRSYGYTF
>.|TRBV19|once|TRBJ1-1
TGTGCCAGTAGTATAGGACAGGCGGCTTTCTTT
CASSIGQAAFF
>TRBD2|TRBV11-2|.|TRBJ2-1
TGTGCCAGCAGCCGGGGAGGGGCCTACAATGAGCAGTTCTTC
CASSRGGAYNEQFF
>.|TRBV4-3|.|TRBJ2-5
TGCGCCAGCAGCCAAGAAACATACCAGGAGACCCAGTACTTC
CASSQETYQETQYF
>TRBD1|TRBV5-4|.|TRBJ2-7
TGTGCCAGCAGCATAGCAGGGGGCGAGCAGTACTTC
CASSIAGGEQYF
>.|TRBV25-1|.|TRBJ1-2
TGTGCCAGCAGACAGGGTAGTGGCTACACCTTC
CASRQGSGYTF
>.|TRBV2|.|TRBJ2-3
TGTGCCAGCAGTGGCCCGCCCCGCACAGATACGCAGTATTTT
CASSGPPRTDTQYF
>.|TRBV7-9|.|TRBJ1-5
TGTGCCAGCAGCTTAAACGGTCGCAATCAGCCCCAGCATTTT
CASSLNGRNQPQHF
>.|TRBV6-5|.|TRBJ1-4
TGTGCCAGCAGTGAAATCCGAAATGAAAAACTGTTTTTT
CASSEIRNEKLFF
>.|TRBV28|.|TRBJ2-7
TGTGCCAGCAGTTTGAGAAATGGTGACTACGAGCAGTACTTC
CASSLRNGDYEQYF
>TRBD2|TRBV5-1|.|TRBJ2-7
TGCGCCAGCAGCCCCCGGGGGGGGAGGGGGTCCTACGAGCAGTACTTC
CASSPRGGRGSYEQYF
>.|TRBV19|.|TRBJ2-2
TGTGCCAGTAGTATCAGAGGGGAGTTCCCCGGGGAGCTGTTTTTT
CASSIRGEFPGELFF
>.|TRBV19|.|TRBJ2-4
TGTGCCAGTAGGCCCAGAGAATTAGCCAAAAACATTCAGTACTTC
CASRPRELAKNIQYF
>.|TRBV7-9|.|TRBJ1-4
TGTGCCAGCAGCCCCTCGCCGGGGTGGGGCAGTGAAAAACTGTTTTTT
CASSPSPGWGSEKLFF
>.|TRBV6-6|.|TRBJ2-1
TGTGCCAGCAGTTACCGCGGACCACCTTCCGACGAGCAGTTCTTC
CASSYRGPPSDEQFF
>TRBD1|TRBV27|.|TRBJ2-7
TGTGCCAGCAGTCCCCTCGGGACAGCTTTTTCCTACGAGCAGTACTTC
CASSPLGTAFSYEQYF
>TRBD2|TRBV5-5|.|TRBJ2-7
TGTGCCAGCAGCCCGGGACTAGCGGGAGGGCCGATCGAGCAGTACTTC
CASSPGLAGGPIEQYF
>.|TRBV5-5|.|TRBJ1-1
TGTGCCAGCAGCCAGGGACGGGAGAACACTGAAGCTTTCTTT
CASSQGRENTEAFF
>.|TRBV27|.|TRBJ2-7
TGTGCCAGCAGTTTATCCCCAGCGGAGGTCTACGAGCAGTACTTC
CASSLSPAEVYEQYF
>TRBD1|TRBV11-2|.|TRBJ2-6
TGTGCCAGCAGCTTACCGAGACAGGGGGGATCTGGGGCCAACGTCCTGACTTTC
CASSLPRQGGSGANVLTF
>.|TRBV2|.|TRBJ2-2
TGTGCCAGCAGTGATCCAGGGTCCGGGTGGGAGCTGTTTTTT
CASSDPGSGWELFF
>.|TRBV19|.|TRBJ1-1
TGTGCCAGTAGTATAGTAGCAGGGTTGAACACTGAAGCTTTCTTT
CASSIVAGLNTEAFF
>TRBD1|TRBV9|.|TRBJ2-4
TGTGCCAGCAGCGACCGACAGGGGAGAGGGAACATTCAGTACTTC
CASSDRQGRGNIQYF
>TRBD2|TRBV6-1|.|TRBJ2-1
TGTGCCAGCAGTGCACTAGCGGGACCCTCCTACAATGAGCAGTTCTTC
CASSALAGPSYNEQFF
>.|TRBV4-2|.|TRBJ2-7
TGTGCCAGCCGTGGGACATCGGATTCTTACGAGCAGTACTTC
CASRGTSDSYEQYF
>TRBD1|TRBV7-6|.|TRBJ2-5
TGTGCCAGCAGCTACTCCGGGACAGCCCGAATTTATTACGAGACCCAGTACTTC
CASSYSGTARIYYETQYF
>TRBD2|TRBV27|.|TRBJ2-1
TGTGCCAGCAGTTTATTAGCGGGATTTAACAATGAGCAGTTCTTC
CASSLLAGFNNEQFF
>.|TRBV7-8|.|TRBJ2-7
TGTGCCAGCAGACAATCCGACTCCTACGAGCAGTACTTC
CASRQSDSYEQYF
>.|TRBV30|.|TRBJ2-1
TGTGCCTGGAAGGGGGGCTTTACAGGAGAGCAGTTCTTC
CAWKGGFTGEQFF
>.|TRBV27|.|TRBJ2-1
TGTGCCAGCAGTTTGGTTGCGGGTTCCTACAATGAGCAGTTCTTC
CASSLVAGSYNEQFF
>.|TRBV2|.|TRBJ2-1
TGTGCCAGCAGTGAAGCGTTAGTTATCAGCGCTTCGTACAATGAGCAGTTCTTC
CASSEALVISASYNEQFF
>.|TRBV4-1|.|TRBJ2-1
TGCGCCAGCAGCCAAGATCGCTCCTACAATGAGCAGTTCTTC
CASSQDRSYNEQFF